This T cell receptor beta chain originates from a study of blood T cell repertoires in COVID-19. CDR3 length: 13 amino acids. The germline V and J ends were trimmed by 3 bases and 4 bases, with 8 bases remaining between them. Looked up from germline, CDR1 is SGDLS and CDR2 is YYNGEE. Only one count was recorded for this clone. Participants, about 18 to 90 years old, spanned approximately 25 US areas. Original data processing: The assay estimated nucleated cells by amplifying reference gene primers. Libraries were prepared by immunoSEQ multiplex PCR; TCRdb keeps only in-frame clonotypes and omits some of them. The V and J calls and the clone size are those of that table, but D and trimming were determined from the DNA. The profile shows almost 400,000 clones, approximately 88% of them singletons.

Sequencing was carried out using PBMCs or T cells enriched from blood (not recorded which). The chain combines TRBV9 with TRBJ2-1; D is possibly TRBD2 (6 bases). The receptor was derived from a woman in her 30s with acute COVID-19. The CDR3 DNA sequence: TGTGCCAGCAGCGGAGGACTATACAATGAGCAGTTCTTC. Its translation: CASSGGLYNEQFF.